This passage covers 25 T cell receptor beta chains from one sample sequenced in a study of T-cell memory formation after mild COVID-19. TCRdb ran MiXCR on the 5' RACE reads and lists one entry per CDR3 protein. The sample has about 170,000 distinct CDR3 sequences; roughly 13% are singletons. Sequencing was done on a sample of PBMCs or a T cell subset sorted from them (not recorded which). Receptors originate from a man in his late teens or twenties who had mild COVID-19 (a few samples of this study predate the infection). Cell type and time point are not known.

The rearrangement uses TRBV5-1 and TRBJ2-7; D possibly corresponds to TRBD1 (6 bases). Trimming took 4 bases from V and 3 from J, leaving 8 bases between them. Germline lookup yields CDR1 SGHRS and CDR2 YFSETQ. CDR3 length: 12 amino acids. CDR3 sequence: CASSRTDYEQYF. In nucleotides, the CDR3 is TGCGCCAGCAGCAGGACAGACTACGAGCAGTACTTC.

In this sample, this clonotype turned up a few times. This sequence joins TRBV20-1 and TRBJ1-1, with D unresolved. Germline lookup yields CDR1 DFQATT and CDR2 SNEGSKA (reference sequence). Trimming cost V 5 bases and J 3 bases, with 13 bases left between them. The CDR3 has 13 residues. This CDR3 is CSAAPGGDTEAFF. In DNA, the CDR3 is TGCAGTGCTGCCCCAGGAGGCGACACTGAAGCTTTCTTT.

By share of the sample, this clonotype is medium-sized. This chain connects TRBV5-1 to TRBJ2-5, with D tentatively TRBD1 (5 bases). The germline V gene encodes CDR1 SGHRS and CDR2 YFSETQ. The CDR3 spans 13 residues. Between the trimmed V and J ends, which lost 0 bases and 7 bases, there was a span of 10 bases. This CDR3 reads CASSLDLQGTQYF. In nucleotides, the CDR3 is TGCGCCAGCAGCTTGGACCTGCAGGGGACCCAGTACTTC.

This clonotype was seen only once. The J gene is TRBJ1-1, the V gene TRBV6-5; TRBD1 matches 9 bases. Germline values: CDR1 MNHEY, CDR2 SVGAGI. CDR3 length: 13 amino acids. With V trimmed by 5 bases and J by 6 bases, 4 bases remained unmatched. CDR3 in amino acids: CASSGTGSAEAFF. The CDR3 DNA sequence: TGTGCCAGCAGTGGGACAGGGTCGGCTGAAGCTTTCTTT.

This clonotype showed up just once. The chain employs TRBV28 and TRBJ1-4; 8 bases map to TRBD1. The germline V gene has CDR1 MDHEN and CDR2 SYDVKM. This CDR3 has 14 residues. The V and J ends lost 6 bases and 5 bases, in that order; junction bases with no gene match: 5. Here the CDR3 reads CASRSWTGNEKLFF. The DNA of the CDR3 is TGTGCCAGCAGGAGTTGGACAGGGAATGAAAAACTGTTTTTT.

The chain employs TRBV5-6 and TRBJ2-4; no reliable D call. Trimming removed 2 bases from V and 3 bases from J, with 9 bases in between. Germline lookup yields CDR1 SGHDT and CDR2 YYEEEE. The CDR3 runs to 14 residues. As DNA, the CDR3 is TGTGCCAGCAGCTTCTTGGGGATCAAAAACATTCAGTACTTC. It encodes CASSFLGIKNIQYF.

In this sample, this clonotype turned up many times. The rearrangement joins TRBV6-2 or TRBV6-3 to TRBJ2-3; TRBD2 is a possible D gene (6 bases). This CDR3 has 14 residues. Per the germline V gene, CDR1 is MNHEY and CDR2 is SVGEGT. Trimming took off 7 bases at V and 4 bases at J, with 15 bases between the two ends. DNA for the CDR3: TGTGCCAGCAACCCTTGGGGAGGCCCAGATACGCAGTATTTT. This sequence encodes CASNPWGGPDTQYF.

The sample holds a few counts of this clonotype. CDR3 loop: CASSLEAPGASPLHF. CDR3 DNA sequence: TGTGCCAGCAGCTTAGAGGCCCCCGGGGCTTCACCCCTCCACTTT. This rearrangement joins TRBV7-2 to TRBJ1-6, with a weak D call TRBD1 (5 bases). The CDR3 covers 15 residues. Trimming took off 1 base at V and 9 bases at J, with 13 bases between the two ends. Germline CDR1 and CDR2: SGHTA and FQGNSA.

This clonotype appeared a few times. The CDR3 loop is CASSLVTRRTEAFF. As DNA, the CDR3 is TGTGCCAGCAGCTTAGTCACCCGCCGGACTGAAGCTTTCTTT. The chain couples TRBV7-2 to TRBJ1-1, with D uncertain. The germline gives CDR1 SGHTA, CDR2 FQGNSA. This CDR3 comprises 14 residues. V lost 1 base and J lost 5, with 11 bases in between. The whole variable domain, remainder taken from reference TRBV7-2 and TRBJ1-1, is GAGVSQSPSNKVTEKGKDVELRCDPISGHTALYWYRQSLGQGLEFLIYFQGNSAPDKSGLPSDRFSAERTGGSVSTLTIQRTQQEDSAVYLCASSLVTRRTEAFFGQGTRLTVV.

The chain recombines TRBV18 with TRBJ2-5; tentatively, D is TRBD1 or TRBD2 (5 bases each). Trimming pared 3 bases from V and 2 bases from J, leaving 16 bases between. The length of the CDR3 is 16 residues. The germline gives CDR1 KGHSH, CDR2 LQKENI. The CDR3 DNA is TGTGCCAGCTCACCGGGGCCTAGTGGCGGGCAAGAGACCCAGTACTTC. Translated, it gives CASSPGPSGGQETQYF.

The rearrangement links TRBV11-2 to TRBJ1-4, with TRBD1 as a possible D gene (6 bases). Between the trimmed V and J ends, which lost 3 bases and 4 bases, there was a span of 12 bases. The germline V gene has CDR1 SGHAT and CDR2 FQNNGV. The CDR3 is 15 amino acids. As DNA, the CDR3 is TGTGCCAGCAGCTTTACCGGGACAATTAATGAAAAACTGTTTTTT. Translated, it gives CASSFTGTINEKLFF.

The sample holds a few counts of this clonotype. The chain has TRBV6-6 and TRBJ1-5, with D hard to call. Germline values: CDR1 MNHNY, CDR2 SVGAGI (reference sequence). The CDR3 is 15 amino acids. Trimming removed 2 bases at V and 2 bases at J, with 10 bases between. The DNA of the CDR3 is TGTGCCAGCAGTTACCGGGAGATGGGCAATCAGCCCCAGCATTTT. Amino acid sequence: CASSYREMGNQPQHF.

This clonotype has just a few counts. The V and J genes are TRBV12-3 or TRBV12-4 and TRBJ2-1; the match to TRBD2 covers 10 bases. V gave up 4 bases and J gave up 4 bases; unmatched junction bases: 4. The CDR3 loop spans 15 amino acids. Written as DNA, the CDR3 is TGTGCCAGCAGTTCTAGCGGGGGTCAATACAATGAGCAGTTCTTC. Translating it yields CASSSSGGQYNEQFF.

This clonotype was seen only a few times. V gene TRBV6-5 combines with J gene TRBJ2-2, with 9 bases matching TRBD2. Germline CDR1 and CDR2: MNHEY and SVGAGI. There are 15 residues in the CDR3. V shed 5 bases, J shed 4 bases, and the junction held 5 bases outside the gene matches. CDR3 sequence (DNA): TGTGCCAGCAGTCGGACTAGCGATCGCACCGGGGAGCTGTTTTTT. It specifies CASSRTSDRTGELFF.

This clonotype was seen a few times. The rearrangement joins TRBV27 to TRBJ2-5; perhaps D is TRBD1 or TRBD2 (6 bases each). Germline V gene data show CDR1 as MNHEY and CDR2 as SMNVEV (reference sequence). V gave up 1 base and J gave up 4 bases, with 10 bases separating them. The CDR3 totals 14 residues. The CDR3, as DNA: TGTGCCAGCAGTTTATGGGGGGCGGGAGAGACCCAGTACTTC. Amino acid sequence: CASSLWGAGETQYF.

This clonotype was recorded many times. The V gene is TRBV5-1, the J gene TRBJ2-3; D is undetermined. The CDR3 has 12 residues. Per germline, CDR1 SGHRS and CDR2 YFSETQ. Trimming removed 0 bases at V and 4 bases at J, with 3 bases between. DNA for the CDR3: TGCGCCAGCAGCTTGGAGTCAGATACGCAGTATTTT. It is translated as CASSLESDTQYF.

A few counts support this clonotype. V gene TRBV7-2 combines with J gene TRBJ2-1; TRBD1 or TRBD2 may be the D gene (5 bases each). Trimming took 5 bases from V and 9 from J, leaving 17 bases between them. This CDR3 has 14 amino acids. CDR1 SGHTA and CDR2 FQGNSA come from the germline V gene. The CDR3 nucleotides are TGTGCCAGCAGCCCCGGGACGGGTAGACGTGAGCAGTTCTTC. Amino acid sequence: CASSPGTGRREQFF. The full variable domain, its missing parts supplied by reference TRBV7-2 and TRBJ2-1, is GAGVSQSPSNKVTEKGKDVELRCDPISGHTALYWYRQSLGQGLEFLIYFQGNSAPDKSGLPSDRFSAERTGGSVSTLTIQRTQQEDSAVYLCASSPGTGRREQFFGPGTRLTVL.

The rearrangement links TRBV29-1 to TRBJ2-1, with D possibly matching TRBD2 (5 bases). V lost 8 bases and J lost 2, with 7 bases in between. The CDR3 loop spans 11 amino acids. From germline, CDR1 is SQVTM and CDR2 ANQGSEA. The DNA of the CDR3 is TGCAGCCTCGGGGCCTACAATGAGCAGTTCTTC. Protein: CSLGAYNEQFF.

The chain is built from TRBV9 and TRBJ2-3; D not resolved. Germline loops: CDR1 SGDLS, CDR2 YYNGEE. The CDR3 totals 15 residues. V was pared by 0 bases and J by 2 bases, with 10 bases between. The CDR3 bases are TGTGCCAGCAGCGTAGACGGACCGCACACAGATACGCAGTATTTT. Protein product: CASSVDGPHTDTQYF.

CDR3 coding DNA: TGCGCCACCGGAGACAGGAATGAAAAACTGTTTTTT. This codes for CATGDRNEKLFF. The chain employs TRBV4-3 and TRBJ1-4, with D maybe TRBD1 (6 bases). V was shortened by 10 bases and J by 5 bases, with 11 bases between the two germline ends. Looked up from germline, CDR1 is LGHNA and CDR2 is YSLEER. The CDR3 has 12 residues.

The chain links TRBV29-1 to TRBJ1-2; a weak D match, TRBD1 (5 bases). With 4 bases removed from V and 1 base from J, the gap between germline ends came to 7 bases. Germline V gene lookup returns CDR1 SQVTM and CDR2 ANQGSEA. This CDR3 contains 12 residues. The CDR3 coding sequence is TGCAGCGTTGGGGGACTTAACTATGGCTACACCTTC. This codes for CSVGGLNYGYTF.

This clonotype has at least ten counts. The V and J genes are TRBV19 and TRBJ2-7; D gene uncertain. Trimming took 0 bases from V and 2 from J, leaving 5 bases between them. This CDR3 contains 13 residues. Germline CDR1 and CDR2: LNHDA and SQIVND (reference sequence). In nucleotides, the CDR3 is TGTGCCAGTAGTATAGAGGGGACCTACGAGCAGTACTTC. As protein: CASSIEGTYEQYF.

In this sample, this clonotype turned up a few times. The chain links TRBV28 to TRBJ2-7; 10 nucleotides align to TRBD1. CDR3 length: 16 residues. Germline loops: CDR1 MDHEN, CDR2 SYDVKM. Trimming cost V 5 bases and J 3 bases; bases outside gene matches: 10. DNA of the CDR3: TGTGCCAGCAGTGCGACAGGGGGCAGATCTTACTACGAGCAGTACGTC. Amino acids: CASSATGGRSYYEQYV.

This clonotype was observed many times. The chain recombines TRBV27 with TRBJ2-7; D call uncertain. Trimming removed 8 bases from V and 2 bases from J, with 16 bases in between. The length of the CDR3 is 14 residues. Per the germline V gene, CDR1 is MNHEY and CDR2 is SMNVEV (reference sequence). Written as DNA, the CDR3 is TGTGCCAGCCGAGAAGCGCAGCCACCCTACGAGCAGTACTTC. Amino acid sequence: CASREAQPPYEQYF.

The rearrangement joins TRBV7-2 to TRBJ2-1; D unresolved. This CDR3 contains 15 residues. The V end lost 2 bases, the J end lost 0 bases, and 8 bases lay between the germline ends. The germline CDR1 and CDR2 sequences are SGHTA and FQGNSA. The CDR3 DNA follows: TGTGCCAGCAGCTTATCGCTCGGCTCCTACAATGAGCAGTTCTTC. It specifies CASSLSLGSYNEQFF.